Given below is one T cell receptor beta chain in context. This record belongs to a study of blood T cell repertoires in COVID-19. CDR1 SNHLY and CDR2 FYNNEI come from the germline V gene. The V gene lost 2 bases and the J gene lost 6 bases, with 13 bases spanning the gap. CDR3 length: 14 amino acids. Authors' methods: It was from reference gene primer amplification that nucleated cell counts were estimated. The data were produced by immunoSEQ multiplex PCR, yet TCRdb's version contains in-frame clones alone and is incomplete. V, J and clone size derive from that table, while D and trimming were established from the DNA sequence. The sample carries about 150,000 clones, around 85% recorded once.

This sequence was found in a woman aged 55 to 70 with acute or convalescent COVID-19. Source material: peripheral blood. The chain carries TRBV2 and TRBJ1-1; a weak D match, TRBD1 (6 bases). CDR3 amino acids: CASSERGMGAEAFF. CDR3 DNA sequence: TGTGCCAGCAGTGAAAGGGGGATGGGAGCTGAAGCTTTCTTT.